This T cell receptor (beta chain) was recovered during a study of blood T cells in healthy people across ages. Germline loops: CDR1 LNHNV, CDR2 YYDKDF (reference sequence). V was cut by 0 bases and J by 2 bases, with 4 bases left in between. This CDR3 spans 13 amino acids. There were healthy Caucasian individuals from Russia, aged about 6 to 95, serving as donors. Study-wide results and limits: The study regarded diversity estimates from one million T cells as underestimates. Diversity was higher, and naive CD4+ cells more numerous, in long-lived donors than in aged donors.

Through a sample-barcoded 5' primer and a J-beta primer mix, a second PCR was run for roughly 7 to 12 cycles. TCRdb re-analysed the 5' RACE reads in MiXCR, keeping a single row per CDR3 protein. This sample yields approximately 810,000 distinct CDR3 sequences, of which 29% are seen a single time; 15% to 20% belongs to the top ten. This clonotype was recorded a few times. The antigen is not known. The sequence derives from a woman aged 80 or over in good health. V is TRBV15 and J is TRBJ1-1; D remains ambiguous. The sequenced sample consisted of blood. CDR3 residues: CATSREHNTEAFF. In nucleotides, the CDR3 is TGTGCCACCAGCAGAGAGCACAACACTGAAGCTTTCTTT.